This entry concerns a single T cell receptor (beta chain). This clonotype appeared a few times. Its cognate antigen has yet to be identified. The input lacks base qualities; no much larger clone sits a single base away. The library was obtained by PCR. Sequencing was performed on an Illumina MiSeq. TCRdb passed the public sequencing reads through fastp at Q25 and MiXCR, retaining productive beta sequences. Entries are consolidated by CDR3 protein sequence, retaining the most common genes and DNA. Present in this sample are fewer than 20,000 distinct CDR3 sequences, approximately 32% of which were seen just once. The ten largest clones add up to roughly 1.5% of the sample. The data derive from a study of regulatory and conventional T cells in breast cancer (dated by TCRdb to about 2015). From cysteine to phenylalanine, the CDR3 is 12 amino acids long. The DNA shown is the 36-base CDR3, in frame from base 1. Trimming takes 4 bases from V and 8 bases from J, and the germline ends sit 11 bases apart. The germline V gene (reference sequence) sets CDR1 to LGHDT and CDR2 to YNNKEL.

The sample taken for sequencing was conventional T cells from blood. This sequence originates from a female donor in good health. The rearranged segments are TRBV3-1 and TRBJ1-2; no D segment can be confidently identified. The CDR3 protein sequence reads: CASSLGAGGYTF. The nucleotide sequence is given as TGTGCCAGCAGCCTTGGCGCGGGCGGCTACACCTTC.